This record concerns one T cell receptor (beta chain) sequence. Its antigen is not known. These data are taken from a study of cytomegalovirus exposure and HLA in healthy donors. Study-level findings and limits: Prediction of most subjects' HLA-A and HLA-B alleles by TCR beta sequences was reportedly accurate. Sequencing probably produced one cluster of sequence variants that were highly shared.

Primers: 60 Vbeta forward and 13 Jbeta reverse. The assay was immunoSEQ multiplex PCR, and TCRdb's table has in-frame clones only and misses some. Altogether about 180,000 clones are present, 60% to 85% being singletons, with the ten largest covering around 5.7%. Unmatched junction bases numbered 7, after V lost 6 bases and J lost 3 bases. Germline assignment: CDR1 LNHDA and CDR2 SQIVND (reference sequence). This CDR3 has 14 amino acids. The source material was PBMCs. The sequence was collected from a man aged 35 to 55 in good health and CMV-seronegative. This chain connects TRBV19 to TRBJ1-2; 7 bases agree with TRBD1. In DNA, the CDR3 is TGTGCCAGTAGCTCCGCGACAGGGTACTATGGCTACACCTTC. This encodes CASSSATGYYGYTF.